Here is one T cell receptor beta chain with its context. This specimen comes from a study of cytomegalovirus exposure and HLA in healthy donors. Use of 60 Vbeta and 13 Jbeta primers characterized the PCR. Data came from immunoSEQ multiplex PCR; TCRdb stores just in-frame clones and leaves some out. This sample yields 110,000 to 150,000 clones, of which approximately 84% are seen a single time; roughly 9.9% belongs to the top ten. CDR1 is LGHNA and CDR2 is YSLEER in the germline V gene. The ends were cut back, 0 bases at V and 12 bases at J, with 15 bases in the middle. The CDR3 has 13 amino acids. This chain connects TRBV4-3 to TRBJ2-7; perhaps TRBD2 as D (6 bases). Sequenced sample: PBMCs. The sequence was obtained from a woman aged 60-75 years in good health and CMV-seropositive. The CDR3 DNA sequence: TGCGCCAGCAGCCAAGATGGCGGTGGAGGGGCGTACTTC. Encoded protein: CASSQDGGGGAYF.